This TCR beta chain was recorded in a study of beta chain features in type 1 diabetes (dated by TCRdb to 2016 to 2018). The study in broad terms: Mean age, gender distribution, total cell number and subset yield were not different between patients and healthy donors. In the study, TCRB repertoires of sorted circulating CD4+ T cell subsets from recently diagnosed type 1 diabetes patients were compared with those of matched healthy donors. A total of roughly 99,000,000 sorted cells were examined across all samples, and the number of cells per subset was strongly correlated with RNA yield. Regulatory and stem cell-like memory subsets were obtained from only 8 patients and about 8 healthy donors, while naive and central memory subsets were obtained from all 30 or so donors.

Of note for this clone: Its antigen remains undetermined. The record has no base qualities; no much larger clone is one base away.

Overall study results and their limits: Shorter templates might have been favored by PCR, but patient and control samples were amplified and corrected together, so both groups would have been affected equally by any skew. Naive, central memory and regulatory TCRB repertoires appeared to be more alike among patients than among healthy donors. Patients with type 1 diabetes made fewer insertions and deleted more nucleotides at VDJ recombination sites, implying thymic rearrangement abnormalities. Because cDNA was sequenced instead of genomic DNA, activated cells with high expression could be over-represented, although the groups did not differ in activation or CD3 levels. Only small numbers of individuals were included in the HLA sub-analyses, which left unresolved whether HLA type had any influence on TCRB rearrangement. In all four CD4+ subsets, TCRB CDR3 length was moderately but significantly shorter in type 1 diabetes patients.

There are 16 amino acids in the CDR3, from cysteine to phenylalanine inclusive. Of the read, only the CDR3 DNA is kept; its 48 bases are in frame from base 1. Germline trimming amounts to 4 bases on V and 3 bases on J, with 5 as the count of junction bases outside the gene matches. In the germline V gene, CDR1 corresponds to SGHRS and CDR2 to YFSETQ. The High Capacity cDNA Reverse Transcription Kit was used to reverse transcribe all of the isolated RNA, meaning that expressed TCRB transcripts were what got sequenced. Naive, central memory and regulatory T cell samples underwent deep immunoSEQ sequencing, averaging roughly 3.3 million total reads per sample. Sorted cells were lysed in RLT buffer, and RNA was extracted using DNase-treated RNeasy Micro or Mini kits according to cell number. Each cell subset was processed on its own to prevent cross-contamination, while patient and healthy donor samples were processed together. The immunoSEQ multiplex PCR was used to amplify TCRB sequences from cDNA, yielding 87-bp fragments that span the CDR3 region. Amplicons were sequenced on the Illumina HiSeq platform. As for how the authors treated the data: PCR bias was computationally corrected using synthetic template baselines, reads within Hamming distance 2 were collapsed, and singletons that could not be merged were discarded. Reads were aligned against IMGT to assign V, D and J genes, CDR3 length and insertions or deletions at six rearrangement sites. Within each subset, clonotype counts were normalized to sorted cell number, after which true diversity and Gini coefficients were computed with the tcR R package. Repertoire sharing was quantified using the overlap coefficient calculated on TCRB nucleotide sequences. As a proxy for the pre-selection repertoire, out-of-frame TCRB sequences from naive cells were analyzed. The table was pulled from immuneACCESS by TCRdb, which kept in-frame rearrangements only. Such tables lose some clones; where checked, under half of the loss comes from unresolved V genes, and the rest has no known cause. That table furnishes V, J and clone size, whereas the DNA furnished D and trimming. Counted in this sample were 860,000 or so clones; about a sixth of them appeared once. The ten largest clones capture 0.02% to 0.025% of the sample.

Each donor gave one peripheral blood draw, averaging approximately 120 mL, which was collected into heparinised tubes. A BD FACSAria II was used to sort naive, central memory, regulatory and stem cell-like memory CD4+ T cells with a panel that included CD45RO, CCR7, CD25, CD127, CD95 and CD27. Every sorted population had a purity above 98%. PBMCs were isolated right away by Lymphoprep density gradient centrifugation and were stained directly, without culture. To minimize batch effects, samples were stained and sorted in pairs, one healthy donor with one patient per experiment. The sequence joins TRBV5-1 to TRBJ2-7; 15 bases in the middle match TRBD2. The sample taken for sequencing was naive CD4+ T cells from blood. The cell subset or site label of this sample denotes: true naive CD4+ T cells. This sequence originates from a woman in her late teens or twenties in good health. The DNA sequence is as follows: TGCGCCAGCAGCCTGGGACTAGCGGGAGGACTCTACGAGCAGTACTTC. This gives the protein CASSLGLAGGLYEQYF.